The table lists the clone carrying this T cell receptor beta chain with a few counts. Its antigen is not identified. Reverse transcription of extracted RNA yielded cDNA, which provided the sequencing template. Repertoires were generated with immunoSEQ multiplex PCR, while TCRdb's copy carries only in-frame clones and drops some. The profile shows approximately 200,000 clones, 40% to 55% of them singletons. The CDR3 spans 15 residues. Germline V gene sequence: CDR1 SNHLY, CDR2 FYNNEI. J was trimmed by 5 bases and V by 6 bases; bases with no gene match: 5. The sample belongs to a study of CD8+ T cells in alopecia areata. Study-level information: The study gave treated patients oral tofacitinib at 5 to 10 mg twice daily. Study-wide points: Within the top 100, expanded CD8+ clones significantly decreased with tofacitinib, as did scalp clonality.

The treatment is: oral pan-JAK inhibitor, 5-10 mg twice daily. The chain is built from TRBV2 and TRBJ2-2; TRBD1 matches at 11 bases. The clonotype originates from a human donor with alopecia areata. Material: CD4+ T cells sorted from blood, obtained at approximately week 39, from a patient treated with tofacitinib. This CDR3 reads CASSRTGGATGELFF. The CDR3, as DNA: TGTGCCAGCAGCCGGACAGGGGGCGCGACCGGGGAGCTGTTTTTT.